Presented here are 16 T cell receptor beta chains from one specimen sequenced in a study of Ad26.COV2.S vaccination and SARS-CoV-2 variants. Indicated treatment: roughly 19 received Ad26.COV2.S at low or high dose, single or two shots; several received placebo; per-sample allocation not given. All samples were drawn on day 63, counting from the first vaccine or placebo injection. The method was immunoSEQ multiplex PCR; TCRdb's version includes in-frame clones alone and lacks a portion of them. The data contain over 300,000 clones, 83% of them singletons. The starting material was peripheral blood, obtained in a trial of Ad26.COV2.S vaccine versus placebo. Receptors were obtained from a person aged 18-60 years who received the Ad26.COV2.S COVID-19 vaccine or a placebo.

This chain joins TRBV5-1 and TRBJ1-4; 7 bases align to TRBD1. Germline lookup yields CDR1 SGHRS and CDR2 YFSETQ. There are 13 residues in the CDR3. Germline trimming cut 4 bases from V and 5 bases from J; bases unmatched to any gene: 2. CDR3 sequence: CASSQGENEKLFF. CDR3 nucleotide sequence: TGCGCCAGCAGCCAGGGGGAAAATGAAAAACTGTTTTTT.

This clone was detected only once. The rearrangement joins TRBV7-2 to TRBJ2-3; the D gene is possibly TRBD2 (6 bases). Trimming shortened V by 2 bases and J by 3 bases, and 9 bases separated the two germline ends. The CDR3 extends over 14 amino acids. Germline V lookup: CDR1 SGHTA, CDR2 FQGNSA. In DNA form, the CDR3 reads TGTGCCAGCAGCTTAAACCTAGCGACAGATACGCAGTATTTT. Its translation: CASSLNLATDTQYF.

This chain connects TRBV5-1 to TRBJ2-1; 9 bases are shared with TRBD2. Per the germline V gene, CDR1 is SGHRS and CDR2 is YFSETQ. The V segment lost 3 bases and the J segment 3 bases; nucleotides outside the gene matches: 7. CDR3 length: 16 amino acids. CDR3 sequence: CASSSGLAQDYNEQFF. CDR3 coding DNA: TGCGCCAGCAGCTCAGGACTAGCGCAAGACTACAATGAGCAGTTCTTC.

This clone was seen a handful of times. This rearrangement joins TRBV5-1 to TRBJ2-2; D may be TRBD1 (6 bases). The germline V gene has CDR1 SGHRS and CDR2 YFSETQ. There are 15 residues in the CDR3. Deletions cut 0 bases from V and 2 bases from J, with 8 bases between. The CDR3 loop reads CASSLAGHNTGELFF. The DNA of the CDR3 is TGCGCCAGCAGCTTGGCGGGACACAACACCGGGGAGCTGTTTTTT.

This clone occurred a few times. Written as DNA, the CDR3 is TGTGCCATCAGTGATGGGAATGAGCAGTTCTTC. It encodes CAISDGNEQFF. The chain employs TRBV10-3 and TRBJ2-1; D remains ambiguous. Germline V lookup: CDR1 ENHRY, CDR2 SYGVKD. V was trimmed by 3 bases and J by 7 bases, leaving 4 bases between them. The CDR3 covers 11 residues.

Worth noting for this clone: Distinct nucleotide sequences in the sample also encode this CDR3. This chain joins TRBV30 and TRBJ1-5; the D gene is possibly TRBD1 (5 bases). The germline gives CDR1 GTSNPN, CDR2 SVGIG (reference sequence). V was trimmed by 0 bases and J by 0 bases, leaving 9 bases between them. The CDR3 consists of 15 residues. CDR3 sequence: CAWSVGAYSNQPQHF. In DNA, the CDR3 is TGTGCCTGGAGTGTAGGGGCCTATAGCAATCAGCCCCAGCATTTT.

The chain has TRBV14 and TRBJ1-1; D unresolved. V was clipped by 3 bases and J by 0 bases, with 8 bases between them. The germline CDR1 and CDR2 sequences are SGHDN and FVKESK. The CDR3 contains 14 residues. In nucleotides, the CDR3 is TGTGCCAGCAGCCAGAAGGGCGTGAACACTGAAGCTTTCTTT. It encodes CASSQKGVNTEAFF.

This clone was picked up a small number of times. V is TRBV20-1 and J is TRBJ1-1; D is ambiguous. The germline V gene has CDR1 DFQATT and CDR2 SNEGSKA (reference sequence). CDR3 length equals 10 residues. The germline V and J ends were trimmed by 6 bases and 6 bases, with 8 bases remaining between them. The CDR3 bases are TGCAGTGCCCGTTCTTCTGAAGCTTTCTTT. This sequence encodes CSARSSEAFF.

This clone occurred once. The chain carries TRBV18 and TRBJ2-5; TRBD2 matches 13 bases. J gave up 3 bases and V 6 bases, and 7 bases lay outside the gene matches. The V gene's germline CDR1 is KGHSH and CDR2 LQKENI. The CDR3 sequence is 16 residues long. The CDR3 region has the DNA TGTGCCAGCTCTCCGGCAGGACTAGCGGGAGAAGAGACCCAGTACTTC. Translation gives CASSPAGLAGEETQYF.

The rearrangement joins TRBV2 to TRBJ2-3, with D perhaps matching TRBD2 (6 bases). The CDR3 spans 15 residues. Germline loops: CDR1 SNHLY, CDR2 FYNNEI. V was clipped by 2 bases and J by 2 bases, with 11 bases between them. The CDR3 DNA sequence: TGTGCCAGCAGTGAATTCCGGGGGACCACAGATACGCAGTATTTT. Translation gives CASSEFRGTTDTQYF.

The rearrangement links TRBV18 to TRBJ2-3; D is uncertain. CDR1 and CDR2 (germline): KGHSH, LQKENI. This CDR3 is built from 15 residues. V lost 3 bases and J 0 bases, leaving 10 bases between the germline ends. The DNA for the CDR3 is TGTGCCAGCTCACCGGTTAAAACAAGCACAGATACGCAGTATTTT. Translated, it gives CASSPVKTSTDTQYF.

The chain uses TRBV5-6 and TRBJ2-1; D assignment may be TRBD1 or TRBD2 (5 bases each). V lost 1 base and J 8 bases, leaving 7 bases between the germline ends. The CDR3 has 12 residues. Germline CDR1 is SGHDT and CDR2 is YYEEEE. Here the CDR3 DNA reads TGTGCCAGCAGCTTGTGGGGGTATGAGCAGTTCTTC. This encodes CASSLWGYEQFF.

This clone was seen a few times. The chain is built from TRBV18 and TRBJ1-2, with 8 bases that match TRBD1. With V trimmed by 3 bases and J by 3 bases, 3 bases remained unmatched. The CDR3 has 14 amino acids. Germline V gene data show CDR1 as KGHSH and CDR2 as LQKENI. The CDR3 DNA reads TGTGCCAGCTCACCTTCGACAGGGGACTATGGCTACACCTTC. This translates into CASSPSTGDYGYTF.

V and J are TRBV4-1 and TRBJ2-5; the D is unclear. V was trimmed by 5 bases and J by 1 base, leaving 8 bases between them. This CDR3 comprises 13 residues. CDR1 and CDR2 (germline): MGHRA, YSYEKL. CDR3 protein: CASSLAFQETQYF. The DNA for the CDR3 is TGCGCCAGCAGCTTAGCTTTCCAAGAGACCCAGTACTTC.

The chain carries TRBV24-1 and TRBJ1-5, with 7 positions matching TRBD1. The CDR3 contains 16 residues. Germline-derived CDR1 and CDR2 are KGHDR and SFDVKD. With 4 bases clipped from V and 1 base from J, the junction kept 6 bases outside the gene matches. CDR3 amino acids: CATSDQAGGSNQPQHF. The DNA of the CDR3 is TGTGCCACCAGTGACCAGGCAGGGGGAAGCAATCAGCCCCAGCATTTT.

As regards this clone: The same CDR3 also results from other DNA sequences found in this sample. The chain employs TRBV27 and TRBJ2-3; D is uncertain. This CDR3 is built from 11 residues. Germline assignment: CDR1 MNHEY and CDR2 SMNVEV (reference sequence). Between the trimmed V and J ends, which lost 5 bases and 0 bases, there was a span of 0 bases. The CDR3 is CASSSTDTQYF. The CDR3 DNA reads as TGTGCCAGCAGTAGCACAGATACGCAGTATTTT.